Listed below are T cell receptor beta chains from one sample, sequenced in a study of ipilimumab plus nivolumab after autologous stem cell transplantation. Sequenced by immunoSEQ multiplex PCR; TCRdb stores in-frame clones only, minus some. The repertoire holds over 8,500 clones, with about 70% as singletons. Sequenced material: PBMCs, taken in a trial of ipilimumab plus nivolumab as post-transplant consolidation. Receptor source: a female donor with multiple myeloma. The CDR3 runs from the conserved cysteine through the conserved F or W. D genes are given only for firm matches. A row's size may be missing; if present it is once, few, many or a size class.

CDR3 DNA,CDR3 protein,D gene,clone size,J gene,V gene
TGTGCCATCAGTGAGACTAGCGGGAGGGTTAAACCCTACGAGCAGTACTTC,CAISETSGRVKPYEQYF,TRBD2,once,TRBJ2-7,TRBV10-3
TGCAGTGCTAGCCGGGGTCCCACGCAGTATTTT,CSASRGPTQYF,-,once,TRBJ2-3,TRBV20-1
TGTGCCAGCAGTTACGCCCCAGGGAGTGCTAACTATGGCTACACCTTC,CASSYAPGSANYGYTF,-,-,TRBJ1-2,TRBV6-5
TGCAGCGTAGAGCTCCAGGGGGTCGCGACCTACGAGCAGTACTTC,CSVELQGVATYEQYF,TRBD1,-,TRBJ2-7,TRBV29-1
TGTGCCAGCAGCTTGCAGGGAACTAACAATGAGCAGTTCTTC,CASSLQGTNNEQFF,-,-,TRBJ2-1,TRBV7-3
TGTGCCAGCAGCCGAATACAGGGGGAGCAGTACTTC,CASSRIQGEQYF,TRBD1,few,TRBJ2-7,TRBV7-2
TGTGCCAGCCAGGGCTCCTATAATTCACCCCTCCACTTT,CASQGSYNSPLHF,-,few,TRBJ1-6,TRBV9
TGTGCCAGCAGTTACGGGAAAGGGTACTATGGCTACACCTTC,CASSYGKGYYGYTF,-,-,TRBJ1-2,TRBV6-6
TGTGCCAGCAGCTTGAGGGAGCGTGACACCGGGGAGCTGTTTTTT,CASSLRERDTGELFF,-,-,TRBJ2-2,TRBV11-2
TGTGCCAGCAGCCGCGGCGGGAGCTATGGCTACACCTTC,CASSRGGSYGYTF,-,-,TRBJ1-2,TRBV7-2
TGTGCCAGCAGCTCGACCCAGGGGGCAAGCGCTTTCTTT,CASSSTQGASAFF,TRBD1,-,TRBJ1-1,TRBV7-3
TGTGTCACCAAGAGGGAGTATCAGAGCTCCTACGAGCAGTACTTC,CVTKREYQSSYEQYF,-,-,TRBJ2-7,TRBV15
TGTGCCAGCAGCACACCAGGGAGGGGGGACCTTAACCCCGAGCAGTACTTC,CASSTPGRGDLNPEQYF,-,-,TRBJ2-7,TRBV11-2
TGTGCCAGTGGGGAGGGACAGGGGAATGGCTACACCTTC,CASGEGQGNGYTF,TRBD1,once,TRBJ1-2,TRBV19
TGTGCCAGCAGCCCAGGGACCCTAGGCTACGAGCAGTACTTC,CASSPGTLGYEQYF,-,few,TRBJ2-7,TRBV2
TGCGCCAGCAGCCCAGACCCGGAGGGGGGCCCCGAGCAGTACTTC,CASSPDPEGGPEQYF,-,few,TRBJ2-7,TRBV5-4
TGTGCCAGAAGCTTGGGGACAGCAACCAACACTGAAGCTTTCTTT,CARSLGTATNTEAFF,-,-,TRBJ1-1,TRBV5-3
TGCGCCAGCAGCCAAGCGTTTGCGGGAGATAGAGAGACCCAGTACTTC,CASSQAFAGDRETQYF,TRBD2,few,TRBJ2-5,TRBV4-1
TGTGCCAGCAGTTTATCGGACAGGACCTACGAGCAGTACTTC,CASSLSDRTYEQYF,TRBD1,-,TRBJ2-7,TRBV28
TGTGCCAGCAGCTTAGGGCTAGACCACAATGAGCAGTTCTTC,CASSLGLDHNEQFF,-,-,TRBJ2-1,TRBV7-3
TGTGCCAGCAGTCCCCCTTTTGGACTAGCTATGAGGCAGTACTTC,CASSPPFGLAMRQYF,TRBD2,few,TRBJ2-7,TRBV28
TGTGCCAGCACCCCCTGGACAGGGGCCTATGGCTACACCTTC,CASTPWTGAYGYTF,TRBD1,medium-sized,TRBJ1-2,TRBV6-1
TGCGCCAGCAGCTCTACGGGGGCGGGGGGCCCGGGGGGCTACACCTTC,CASSSTGAGGPGGYTF,-,-,TRBJ1-2,TRBV5-1
TGTGCCAGTAGTCTCGGACAGGGGGCCTATGGCTACACCTTC,CASSLGQGAYGYTF,TRBD1,-,TRBJ1-2,TRBV19
TGTGCCAGCAGCTTAGAGGGGGCAGGTCAGCCCCAGCATTTT,CASSLEGAGQPQHF,TRBD1,medium-sized,TRBJ1-5,TRBV7-9
TGTGCCAGCCCCCACAGGGGCCCCGCTAATGGCTACACCTTC,CASPHRGPANGYTF,TRBD1,-,TRBJ1-2,TRBV6-5
TGCAGCGTTGCCATCACTAGCACAGATACGCAGTATTTT,CSVAITSTDTQYF,-,-,TRBJ2-3,TRBV29-1
TGCGCCAGCAGCCCTAGCTTGGGGGAAAAACTGTTTTTT,CASSPSLGEKLFF,-,once,TRBJ1-4,TRBV5-1
TGTGCCAGCAGTCCGCCGTACAGGGACACTGAAGCTTTCTTT,CASSPPYRDTEAFF,-,-,TRBJ1-1,TRBV27
TGTGCCAGCAGTGTCGGGATCGTTGGGAATGAGCAGTTCTTC,CASSVGIVGNEQFF,-,-,TRBJ2-1,TRBV2
TGTGCCAGCAGCCTATACAGGGAGGACATCACCGGGGAGCTGTTTTTT,CASSLYREDITGELFF,-,-,TRBJ2-2,TRBV5-6
TGTGCCTGGAGTGCGGGACAGGATAATTCACCCCTCCACTTT,CAWSAGQDNSPLHF,TRBD1,-,TRBJ1-6,TRBV30
TGCGCCAGCAGCAGACAGACTAGAACCGACGAGCAGTACTTC,CASSRQTRTDEQYF,-,-,TRBJ2-7,TRBV5-1
TGTGCCAGTAGTCCGAGGAGGACAGGGGGCGGTTCTGGGGCCAACGTCCTGACTTTC,CASSPRRTGGGSGANVLTF,TRBD1,-,TRBJ2-6,TRBV19
TGTGCCAGTAGTATGATCGGGCGGGAGGGCCCGGGTGAGCAGTTCTTC,CASSMIGREGPGEQFF,TRBD2,few,TRBJ2-1,TRBV19
TGTGCCAGTAGTATTTTCGTAGAAGAGACCCAGTACTTC,CASSIFVEETQYF,-,-,TRBJ2-5,TRBV19
TGTGCCACCAGCAGAGACCCCAGCCAGGGGGTGGTTGGTGGCTACACCTTC,CATSRDPSQGVVGGYTF,TRBD1,-,TRBJ1-2,TRBV15
TGTGCCAGCAGTAAAACTAGTCTATCCTACAATGAGCAGTTCTTC,CASSKTSLSYNEQFF,-,-,TRBJ2-1,TRBV28
TGTGCCAGCAGTTTTCTAGACAGGGGCTGGCAGCCCCAGCATTTT,CASSFLDRGWQPQHF,TRBD1,few,TRBJ1-5,TRBV28
TGTGCCAGCAGCGAGGACACTAGCTCTGGAAACACCATATATTTT,CASSEDTSSGNTIYF,-,medium-sized,TRBJ1-3,TRBV2
TGTGCCAGCAGTTTTCTAGCGGGCACAGATACGCAGTATTTT,CASSFLAGTDTQYF,TRBD2,few,TRBJ2-3,TRBV28
TGTGCCAGCAGTGAACAGCCCAGCACTGAAGCTTTCTTT,CASSEQPSTEAFF,-,-,TRBJ1-1,TRBV6-4
TGTGCCAGCAGTTCCGGGACTGCAATTAATCAGCCCCAGCATTTT,CASSSGTAINQPQHF,-,-,TRBJ1-5,TRBV6-5
TGTGCCACCCAGTCCTACAATGAGCAGTTCTTC,CATQSYNEQFF,-,-,TRBJ2-1,TRBV28
TGTGCCAGCAGTTTTCCTGAGGGGAAGCAGTACTTC,CASSFPEGKQYF,-,hyperexpanded,TRBJ2-7,TRBV27
TGTGCCAGCAGCCAGAGTGACAGGGGAAGTCGCTACGAGCAGTACTTC,CASSQSDRGSRYEQYF,TRBD1,few,TRBJ2-7,TRBV7-9
TGTGCCAGCAGCTCACAGGGGCTCGAGCAGTACTTC,CASSSQGLEQYF,TRBD1,-,TRBJ2-7,TRBV11-3
TGTGCCAGCTCACCAGGCACAGCCACAGATACGCAGTATTTT,CASSPGTATDTQYF,-,-,TRBJ2-3,TRBV18
TGTGCCAGCAGTTTTACGACAGCCACAGATACGCAGTATTTT,CASSFTTATDTQYF,-,-,TRBJ2-3,TRBV27
TGTGCCACCCAGGCCGAGACGAACTATGGCTACACCTTC,CATQAETNYGYTF,-,-,TRBJ1-2,TRBV11-3
TGTGCCAGCAGTCAGATGGTAGGACAGGGGGCTGGAAACACCATATATTTT,CASSQMVGQGAGNTIYF,TRBD1,-,TRBJ1-3,TRBV28
TGTGCCAGCAGCTTGTCAACCGGGGACAGGGGGTATGGCTACACCTTC,CASSLSTGDRGYGYTF,TRBD1,few,TRBJ1-2,TRBV5-5
TGTGCCAGCAGCTTTAACCGGGACGCCTTCTACGAGCAGTACTTC,CASSFNRDAFYEQYF,-,-,TRBJ2-7,TRBV7-2
TGCAGTGCCCCGACTCTTCTCGAGCAGTTCTTC,CSAPTLLEQFF,-,medium-sized,TRBJ2-1,TRBV20-1
TGTGCCAGCAGTTACGCATCTAACTATGGCTACACCTTC,CASSYASNYGYTF,-,-,TRBJ1-2,TRBV6-6
TGTGCCAGTAGCACGACCAACATTCAGTACTTC,CASSTTNIQYF,-,-,TRBJ2-4,TRBV19
TGCGCCAGCAGCCAAGGATCCCGGGGACAACCGGGGACAGATACGCAGTATTTT,CASSQGSRGQPGTDTQYF,-,-,TRBJ2-3,TRBV4-3